This T cell receptor beta chain was identified during a study of shared clonotypes between healthy human individuals. Method: immunoSEQ multiplex PCR; TCRdb's copy keeps in-frame clones and lacks some. The sample yields more than 2,000,000 clones, approximately 95% seen once. The V and J ends lost 4 bases and 1 base respectively, with 14 bases between them. Germline lookup yields CDR1 SNHLY and CDR2 FYNNEI. The CDR3 extends over 17 amino acids. The chain carries TRBV2 and TRBJ2-6; D possibly corresponds to TRBD1 (6 bases). Sequenced sample: naive CD4+ T cells from PBMCs. Sample subset: CD45RA+ positively selected. The receptor was derived from a man aged 18 to 29 in good health. Some clones in this sample may be carry-over from other donors' samples. The CDR3 reads CASSGLTGFSGANVLTF. Written as DNA, the CDR3 is TGTGCCAGCAGTGGACTCACAGGGTTTTCTGGGGCCAACGTCCTGACTTTC.